These T cell receptor beta chains were read from a single sample in a study of blood T cell repertoires in COVID-19. Using immunoSEQ multiplex PCR, the repertoire was profiled, and TCRdb retains in-frame clones only, with some absent. The table lists hundreds of thousands of clones, roughly 90% of them singletons. Sample: peripheral blood. Every receptor here comes from a young woman with COVID-19, enrolled during active disease. Each CDR3 is given with its conserved first and last residue. A D gene is named only where the DNA matches it firmly. The size entry is marked missing in some rows and otherwise reads once, few, many or a size class.

v_gene	j_gene	abundance	d_gene	CDR3nt	CDR3aa
TRBV7-2	TRBJ2-1	NA	TRBD2	TGTGCCAGCAGCTTAGGAGGGGCCGGGACTAAATCATCCGAGCAGTTCTTC	CASSLGGAGTKSSEQFF
TRBV11-2	TRBJ1-2	NA	NA	TGTGCCAGCAGCTTAGCCGAACAAAACTATGGCTACACCTTC	CASSLAEQNYGYTF
TRBV24-1	TRBJ2-1	NA	TRBD2	TGTGCCACCAGTGATCCTAAGCAGACTAGCGGGCTCTACAATGAGCAGTTCTTC	CATSDPKQTSGLYNEQFF
TRBV6-5	TRBJ1-1	NA	NA	TGTGCCAGCAGGGGCGTGAACACTGAAGCTTTCTTT	CASRGVNTEAFF
TRBV7-9	TRBJ2-3	NA	NA	TGTGCCAGCAGCCCTGACGGACAGAAAACAGATACGCAGTATTTT	CASSPDGQKTDTQYF
TRBV4-1	TRBJ2-3	NA	TRBD2	TGCGCCAGCAGCCAAGAACCGGGACTAGCGGGGGCCTCTAGCACAGATACGCAGTATTTT	CASSQEPGLAGASSTDTQYF
TRBV12-3/TRBV12-4	TRBJ2-1	NA	TRBD2	TGTGCCAGCACCCCGACTAGCGGGAGGGCTATGGTCTTC	CASTPTSGRAMVF
TRBV7-9	TRBJ2-7	NA	TRBD2	TGTGCCAGCAGCTTAGCGACTAGCGGGTCAAACGAGCAGTACTTC	CASSLATSGSNEQYF
TRBV6-5	TRBJ1-2	NA	NA	TGTGCCAGCACCCGCCACCTCAGCTATGGCTACACCTTC	CASTRHLSYGYTF
TRBV12-3/TRBV12-4	TRBJ2-7	NA	TRBD1	TGTGCCAGCGGCCGGGACAGGGGTTACGAGCAGTACTTC	CASGRDRGYEQYF
TRBV7-2	TRBJ1-2	NA	NA	TGTGCCACCGCACCGGGGATCCGCTATGGCTACACCTTC	CATAPGIRYGYTF
TRBV3-1/TRBV3-2	TRBJ2-3	NA	NA	TGTGCCAGCAGCCAAGGTTTCTTCGGAGACACAGATACGCAGTATTTT	CASSQGFFGDTDTQYF
TRBV28	TRBJ1-5	NA	NA	TGTGCCACCTTTCGCGCGGGGGCTAGGGATCAGCCCCAGCATTTT	CATFRAGARDQPQHF
TRBV6-1	TRBJ1-2	few	TRBD1	TGTGCCAGCAGTGAAGACGGACAGGGTATTTGGGGCTACACCTTC	CASSEDGQGIWGYTF
TRBV4-3	TRBJ2-2	NA	NA	TGCGCCAGCAGCCAAGATCTATGGGCACAGGGGAACACCGGGGAGCTGTTTTTT	CASSQDLWAQGNTGELFF
TRBV7-2	TRBJ2-3	NA	TRBD2	TGTGCCAGCAGCTTAGCTAGCGGGGGGGCCAGGGATACGCAGTATTTT	CASSLASGGARDTQYF
TRBV24-1	TRBJ2-1	NA	NA	TGTGCCACCAGTGATTTTCGCTCTAGCTCCTACAATGAGCAGTTCTTC	CATSDFRSSSYNEQFF
TRBV27	TRBJ2-1	NA	NA	TGTGCCAGCAGTTTACCGACTAGTGACAATGAGCAGTTCTTC	CASSLPTSDNEQFF
TRBV9	TRBJ2-6	NA	NA	TGTGCCAGCAGCGTTGGGACAACGAGGAACGTCCTGACTTTC	CASSVGTTRNVLTF
TRBV19	TRBJ1-2	few	NA	TGTGCCATCCCCGGACAGCACGGGCATGGCTACACCTTC	CAIPGQHGHGYTF
TRBV5-1	TRBJ2-7	NA	TRBD2	TGCGCCAGCAGCTTCGGGACTAGCGGGGCGATCTACGAGCAGTACTTC	CASSFGTSGAIYEQYF
TRBV7-2	TRBJ2-1	NA	TRBD2	TGTGCCAGCAGCTTAGCACTAGCGTACAACAATGAGCAGTTCTTC	CASSLALAYNNEQFF
TRBV7-9	TRBJ1-5	few	NA	TGTGCCAGCAGCCTCACTACTGGTCAGCCCCAGCATTTT	CASSLTTGQPQHF
TRBV9	TRBJ1-4	NA	TRBD1	TGTGCCAGCAGCCCGTCGGACAGGAGAGAAAAACTGTTTTTT	CASSPSDRREKLFF
TRBV4-2	TRBJ2-1	NA	TRBD1	TGTGCCAGCAGCCAAGAACAGGGGGCCTACAATGAGCAGTTCTTC	CASSQEQGAYNEQFF
TRBV10-3	TRBJ1-4	NA	NA	TGTGCCATCAGTGAGTCGTTGGGGACAACAGAGATTGAAAAACTGTTTTTT	CAISESLGTTEIEKLFF
TRBV25-1	TRBJ2-5	NA	NA	TGTGCCAGCAGTGACTCCGACAGGGAGGTGACCCAGTACTTC	CASSDSDREVTQYF
TRBV7-9	TRBJ1-4	NA	TRBD1	TGTGCCAGCAGCACGGAGGACAGGGTGCGTGAAAAACTGTTTTTT	CASSTEDRVREKLFF
TRBV2	TRBJ2-2	NA	NA	TGTGCCAGCAGTGCCCGGGGACATCAAACCGGGGAGCTGTTTTTT	CASSARGHQTGELFF
TRBV27	TRBJ2-3	NA	TRBD2	TGTGCCAGCAGTTTCGGTAGCGGGATCACCCCAGATACGCAGTATTTT	CASSFGSGITPDTQYF
TRBV27	TRBJ2-3	NA	NA	TGTGCCAGCGCTGGAGGGTCTAACACAGATACGCAGTATTTT	CASAGGSNTDTQYF
TRBV27	TRBJ2-3	NA	NA	TGTGCCAGCAACACAGGGTTAGCGAGTGGAACGCAGTATTTT	CASNTGLASGTQYF
TRBV14	TRBJ2-1	NA	TRBD2	TGTGCCAGCAGCCAGTTAGCGGGAGGGCCCTATGAGCAGTTCTTC	CASSQLAGGPYEQFF
TRBV4-3	TRBJ2-2	NA	NA	TGCGCCAGCAGCCAAGTGAGTCACGGGGAGCTGTTTTTT	CASSQVSHGELFF
TRBV27	TRBJ1-6	NA	TRBD1	TGTGCCAGCAGCCCCCTGGACAGGGGTAATTCACCCCTCCACTTT	CASSPLDRGNSPLHF
TRBV7-9	TRBJ1-2	NA	NA	TGTGCCAGCAGCCAACTCTCGGGCTACACCTTC	CASSQLSGYTF
TRBV2	TRBJ1-4	NA	TRBD1	TGTGCCAGCAATGGACAGGCTTATAATGAAAAACTGTTTTTT	CASNGQAYNEKLFF
TRBV6-2/TRBV6-3	TRBJ1-5	NA	NA	TGTGCCAGCAGTTCCAATAGCAATCAGCCCCAGCATTTT	CASSSNSNQPQHF
TRBV4-2	TRBJ2-7	NA	TRBD1	TGTGCCAGCAGCCGCCCGGGACAGGGTATGAACGAGCAGTACTTC	CASSRPGQGMNEQYF
TRBV5-4	TRBJ2-1	few	TRBD2	TGTGCCAGCAGCTCGCCTCCTTTTCGGGGGGACAATGAGCAGTTCTTC	CASSSPPFRGDNEQFF
TRBV3-1/TRBV3-2	TRBJ1-2	NA	NA	TGTGCCAGCAGCCAAGGCGGGACCGGCTACACCTTC	CASSQGGTGYTF
TRBV29-1	TRBJ2-1	NA	TRBD2	TGCAGCGGGTCAGGACTAGCGGGAAGTTTGGGAGAGCAGTTCTTC	CSGSGLAGSLGEQFF
TRBV6-2/TRBV6-3	TRBJ1-2	NA	TRBD1	TGTGCCAGCAGTTGGACGACAGGGTATGGCTACACCTTC	CASSWTTGYGYTF
TRBV7-2	TRBJ2-1	NA	TRBD2	TGTGCCAGCAGCCCACGTGTAGCTAGCGGGATCGATGAGCAGTTCTTC	CASSPRVASGIDEQFF
TRBV3-1/TRBV3-2	TRBJ2-5	NA	TRBD2	TGTGCCAGCAGCGACGCTCGCGGGAGAGGGCCTGAGACCCAGTACTTC	CASSDARGRGPETQYF
TRBV4-1	TRBJ2-3	NA	TRBD1	TGCGCCAGCAGCCAAGCCGACAGGGTCAGGTTGGAAGATACGCAGTATTTT	CASSQADRVRLEDTQYF
TRBV5-4	TRBJ1-1	NA	TRBD1	TGTGCCAGCAGCTTGGGGACAGGAAGCACTGAAGCTTTCTTT	CASSLGTGSTEAFF
TRBV5-1	TRBJ2-2	NA	NA	TGCGCCACCGCGGCTCGGGACTCTCGAGGGGAGCTGTTTTTT	CATAARDSRGELFF
TRBV30	TRBJ1-5	NA	NA	TGTGCCTGGAGTGTGGCGGGCGGACAGCCCCAGCATTTT	CAWSVAGGQPQHF
TRBV9	TRBJ2-1	NA	TRBD2	TGTGCCAGCAGCGTAGACCAGACTAGCCAGCAGTTCTTC	CASSVDQTSQQFF